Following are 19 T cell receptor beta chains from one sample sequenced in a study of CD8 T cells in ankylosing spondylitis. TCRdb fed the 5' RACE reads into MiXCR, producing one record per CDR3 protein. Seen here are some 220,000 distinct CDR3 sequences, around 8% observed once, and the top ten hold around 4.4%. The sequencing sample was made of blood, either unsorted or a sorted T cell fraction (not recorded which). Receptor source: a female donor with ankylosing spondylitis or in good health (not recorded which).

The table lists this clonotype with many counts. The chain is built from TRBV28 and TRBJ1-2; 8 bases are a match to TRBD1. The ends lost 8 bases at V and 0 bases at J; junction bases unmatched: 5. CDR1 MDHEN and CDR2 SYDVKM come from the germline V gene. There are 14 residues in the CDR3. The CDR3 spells CASRTGKANYGYTF. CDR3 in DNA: TGTGCCAGCCGGACAGGGAAAGCTAACTATGGCTACACCTTC.

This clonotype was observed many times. For the CDR3, the DNA is TGCGCCAGCAGCCAAGATCACGGGTTCGAGCAGTACTTC. It is translated as CASSQDHGFEQYF. The V and J genes are TRBV4-1 and TRBJ2-7, with no clear D. Germline V gives CDR1 MGHRA, CDR2 YSYEKL. The CDR3 loop spans 13 amino acids. The V and J ends lost 0 bases and 6 bases respectively, with 9 bases between them.

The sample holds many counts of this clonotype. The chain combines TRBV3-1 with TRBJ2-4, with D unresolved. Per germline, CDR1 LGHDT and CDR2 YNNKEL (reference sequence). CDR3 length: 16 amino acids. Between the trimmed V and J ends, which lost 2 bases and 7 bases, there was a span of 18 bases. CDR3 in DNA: TGTGCCAGCAGCCAACTTGTTATGACGTTAGGGAACATTCAGTACTTC. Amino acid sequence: CASSQLVMTLGNIQYF.

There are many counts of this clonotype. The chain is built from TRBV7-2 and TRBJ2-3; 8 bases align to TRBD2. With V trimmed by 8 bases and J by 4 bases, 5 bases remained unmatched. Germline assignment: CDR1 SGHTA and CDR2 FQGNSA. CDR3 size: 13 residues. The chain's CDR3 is CASSFGGADTQYF. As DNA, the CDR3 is TGTGCCAGCTCTTTCGGGGGGGCAGATACGCAGTATTTT.

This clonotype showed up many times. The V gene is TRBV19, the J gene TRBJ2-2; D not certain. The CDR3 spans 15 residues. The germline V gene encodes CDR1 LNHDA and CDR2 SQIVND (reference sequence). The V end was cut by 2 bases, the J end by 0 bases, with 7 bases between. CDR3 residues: CASSIRKTNTGELFF. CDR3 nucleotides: TGTGCCAGTAGTATAAGGAAAACGAACACCGGGGAGCTGTTTTTT.

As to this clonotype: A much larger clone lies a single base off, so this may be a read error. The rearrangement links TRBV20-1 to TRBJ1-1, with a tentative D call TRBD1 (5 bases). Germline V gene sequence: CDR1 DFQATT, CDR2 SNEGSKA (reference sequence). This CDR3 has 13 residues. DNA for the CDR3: TGCAGTACTAGTCTGCGACAGTGGACTGAAGCTTTCTTT. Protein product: CSTSLRQWTEAFF.

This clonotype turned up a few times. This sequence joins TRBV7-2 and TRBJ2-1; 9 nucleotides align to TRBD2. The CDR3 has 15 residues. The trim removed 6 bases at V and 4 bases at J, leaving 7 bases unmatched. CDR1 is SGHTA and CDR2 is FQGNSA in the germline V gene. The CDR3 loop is CASSISGRGYNEQFF. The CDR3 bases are TGTGCCAGCAGTATTAGCGGGAGAGGTTACAATGAGCAGTTCTTC.

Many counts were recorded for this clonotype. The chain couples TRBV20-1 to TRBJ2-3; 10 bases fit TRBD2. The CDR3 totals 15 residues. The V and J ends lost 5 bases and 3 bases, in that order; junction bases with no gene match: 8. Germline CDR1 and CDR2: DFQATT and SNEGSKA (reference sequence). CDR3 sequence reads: CSAETGAGGTDTQYF. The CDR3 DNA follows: TGCAGTGCTGAAACCGGAGCGGGGGGGACAGATACGCAGTATTTT.

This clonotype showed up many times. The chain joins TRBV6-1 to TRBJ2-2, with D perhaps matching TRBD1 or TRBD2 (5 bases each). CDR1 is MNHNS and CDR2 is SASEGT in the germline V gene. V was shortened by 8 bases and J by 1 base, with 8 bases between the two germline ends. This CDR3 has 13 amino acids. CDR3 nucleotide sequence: TGTGCCAGCGGGACGGTGAACACCGGGGAGCTGTTTTTT. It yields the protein CASGTVNTGELFF.

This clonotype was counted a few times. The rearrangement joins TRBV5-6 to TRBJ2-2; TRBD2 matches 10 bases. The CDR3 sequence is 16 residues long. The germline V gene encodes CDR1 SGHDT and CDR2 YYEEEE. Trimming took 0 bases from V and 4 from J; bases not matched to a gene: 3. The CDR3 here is CASSLGLAGATGELFF. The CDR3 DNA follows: TGTGCCAGCAGCTTGGGGCTAGCGGGAGCCACCGGGGAGCTGTTTTTT.

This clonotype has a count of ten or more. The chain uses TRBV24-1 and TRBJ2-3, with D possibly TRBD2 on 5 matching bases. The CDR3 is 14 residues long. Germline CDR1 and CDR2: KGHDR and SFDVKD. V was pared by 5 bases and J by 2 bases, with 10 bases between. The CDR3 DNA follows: TGTGCCACCAGTGTATCGGGGTACACAGATACGCAGTATTTT. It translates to CATSVSGYTDTQYF.

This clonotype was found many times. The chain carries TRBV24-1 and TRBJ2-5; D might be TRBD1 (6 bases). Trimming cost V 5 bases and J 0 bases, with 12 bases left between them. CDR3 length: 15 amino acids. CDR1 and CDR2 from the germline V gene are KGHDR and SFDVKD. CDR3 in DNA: TGTGCCACCAGTGCGGGACAACAGTACCAAGAGACCCAGTACTTC. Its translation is CATSAGQQYQETQYF.

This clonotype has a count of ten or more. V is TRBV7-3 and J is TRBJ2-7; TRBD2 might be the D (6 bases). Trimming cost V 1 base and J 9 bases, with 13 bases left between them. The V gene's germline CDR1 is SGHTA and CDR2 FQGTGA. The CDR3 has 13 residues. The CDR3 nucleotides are TGTGCCAGCAGCTTAATAGGAGGGGAGTTGCAGTACTTC. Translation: CASSLIGGELQYF.

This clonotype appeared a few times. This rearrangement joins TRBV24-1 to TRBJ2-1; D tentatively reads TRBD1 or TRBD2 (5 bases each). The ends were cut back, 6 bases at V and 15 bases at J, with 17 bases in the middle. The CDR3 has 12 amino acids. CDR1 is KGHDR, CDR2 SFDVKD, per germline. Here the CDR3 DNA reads TGTGCCACCAGTCCCACCGGGACCGATAGGTTCTTC. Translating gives CATSPTGTDRFF.

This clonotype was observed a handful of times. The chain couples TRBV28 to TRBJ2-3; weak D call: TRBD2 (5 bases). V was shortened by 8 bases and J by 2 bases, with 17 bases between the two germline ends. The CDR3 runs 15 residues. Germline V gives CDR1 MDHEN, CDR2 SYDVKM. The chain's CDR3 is CASERWRASTDTQYF. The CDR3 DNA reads TGTGCCAGCGAGAGGTGGCGGGCCTCCACAGATACGCAGTATTTT.

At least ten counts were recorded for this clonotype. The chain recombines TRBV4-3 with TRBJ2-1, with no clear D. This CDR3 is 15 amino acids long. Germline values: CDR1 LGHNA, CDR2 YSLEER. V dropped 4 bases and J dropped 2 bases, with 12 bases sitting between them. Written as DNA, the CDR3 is TGCGCCAGCAGCCCCGGCGTGCGGACCTACAATGAGCAGTTCTTC. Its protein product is CASSPGVRTYNEQFF.

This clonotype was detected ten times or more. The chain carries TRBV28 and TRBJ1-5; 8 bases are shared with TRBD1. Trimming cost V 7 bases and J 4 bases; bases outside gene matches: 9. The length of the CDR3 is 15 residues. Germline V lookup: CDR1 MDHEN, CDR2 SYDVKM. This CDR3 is CASNTDRVGNQPQHF. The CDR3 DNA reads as TGTGCCAGCAACACGGACAGGGTAGGAAATCAGCCCCAGCATTTT.

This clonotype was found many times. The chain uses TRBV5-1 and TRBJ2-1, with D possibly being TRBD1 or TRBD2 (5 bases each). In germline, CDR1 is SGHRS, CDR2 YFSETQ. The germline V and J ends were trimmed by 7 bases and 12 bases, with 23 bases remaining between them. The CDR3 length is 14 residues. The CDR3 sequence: CASHSGTLQRGQFF. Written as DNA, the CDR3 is TGCGCCAGCCACTCCGGGACCCTCCAAAGGGGGCAGTTCTTC.

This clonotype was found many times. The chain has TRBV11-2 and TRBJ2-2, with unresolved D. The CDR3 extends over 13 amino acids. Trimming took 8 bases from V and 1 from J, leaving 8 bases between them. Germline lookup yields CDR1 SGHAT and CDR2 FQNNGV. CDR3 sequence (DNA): TGTGCCAGCGGCAGAGGGAACACCGGGGAGCTGTTTTTT. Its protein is CASGRGNTGELFF. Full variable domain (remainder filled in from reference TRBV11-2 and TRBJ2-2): EAGVAQSPRYKIIEKRQSVAFWCNPISGHATLYWYQQILGQGPKLLIQFQNNGVVDDSQLPKDRFSAERLKGVDSTLKIQPAKLEDSAVYLCASGRGNTGELFFGEGSRLTVL.